This is a list of T cell receptor beta chains from one sample in a study of immune evolution from preneoplasia to lung adenocarcinoma. Repertoires were generated with immunoSEQ multiplex PCR, while TCRdb's copy carries only in-frame clones and drops some. The sample gives approximately 4,200 clones, about 83% of which show up once; 3% to 4% is in the top ten. Input material: FFPE minimally invasive lung adenocarcinoma tissue. The receptor set was obtained from a person aged 55 to 69 with lung adenocarcinoma. Both conserved end residues are part of each CDR3. A D gene is named only where the DNA matches it firmly. A row's size may be missing; if present it is once, few, many or a size class.

. TRBJ1-3 . TRBV5-1 CASSEDPGNTIYF TGCGCCAGCAGCGAGGATCCTGGAAACACCATATATTTT
. TRBJ2-7 . TRBV7-3 CASSLNSRYEQYF TGTGCCAGCAGCTTGAACTCCCGTTACGAGCAGTACTTC
few TRBJ1-2 TRBD1 TRBV7-9 CASSLAQAGQGSGYTF TGTGCCAGCAGCTTAGCGCAGGCGGGACAGGGGAGTGGCTACACCTTC
. TRBJ2-7 . TRBV30 CAWSVFRTSYEQYF TGTGCCTGGAGTGTATTTAGGACATCCTACGAGCAGTACTTC
. TRBJ2-3 . TRBV11-3 CASSLQDYTDTQYF TGTGCCAGCAGCTTACAGGACTACACAGATACGCAGTATTTT
. TRBJ1-2 TRBD1 TRBV5-4 CASFRTGANYGYTF TGTGCCAGCTTCCGGACAGGGGCCAACTATGGCTACACCTTC
. TRBJ2-7 . TRBV7-2 CASSSPRGSDEQYF TGTGCCAGCAGCTCTCCCAGGGGATCCGACGAGCAGTACTTC
. TRBJ2-2 TRBD2 TRBV11-2 CASSSTSGLNTGELFF TGTGCCAGCAGCTCCACTAGCGGCCTCAACACCGGGGAGCTGTTTTTT
. TRBJ2-1 . TRBV2 CASSEGTSSDEQFF TGTGCCAGCAGTGAAGGGACCTCGTCAGATGAGCAGTTCTTC
. TRBJ2-7 . TRBV28 CASRLGLGSYEQYF TGTGCCAGCAGACTGGGCCTGGGATCCTACGAGCAGTACTTC
once TRBJ1-2 . TRBV19 CASSKGLNNYGYTF TGTGCCAGTAGTAAGGGACTGAATAACTATGGCTACACCTTC
. TRBJ2-7 TRBD2 TRBV28 CASRGDEAYEQYF TGTGCCAGCCGGGGGGACGAGGCCTACGAGCAGTACTTC
. TRBJ2-7 TRBD2 TRBV15 CATSVDRTSGKYEQYF TGTGCCACCAGTGTCGATCGGACTAGCGGGAAATACGAGCAGTACTTC
. TRBJ2-1 TRBD2 TRBV7-8 CASSSRGASGMMNEQFF TGTGCCAGCAGCTCGAGAGGGGCTAGCGGGATGATGAATGAGCAGTTCTTC